This record looks at one T cell receptor beta chain sequence and its context. Antigen: not known. This sample was taken from a study of early T cells in non-severe SARS-CoV-2 infection. Study overall: Sequencing used unsorted whole-blood bulk RNA, so chains lack pairing. Study findings and constraints: A preference for anti-spike CD8 responses marked VDJdb matching, which missed private and CD4 specificities.

Unique molecular identifiers (one per individual cDNA molecule) were attached. TCRdb reprocessed the 5' RACE reads with MiXCR, giving one entry per CDR3 protein. The data show 50,000 or so distinct CDR3 sequences, with about 13% seen just once and 10% held by the top ten. This CDR3 comprises 16 residues. With 0 bases removed from V and 1 base from J, the gap between germline ends came to 15 bases. Looked up from germline, CDR1 is DFQATT and CDR2 is SNEGSKA (reference sequence). The chain recombines TRBV20-1 with TRBJ2-5, with TRBD1 as a possible D gene (6 bases). The source of this sequence is an adult who was a healthcare worker with PCR-confirmed SARS-CoV-2 infection or an uninfected control (not recorded which). The specimen sequenced was whole blood. In nucleotides, the CDR3 is TGCAGTGCTAGAGATCGGCGCAGGGGATTCCAAGAGACCCAGTACTTC. Protein product: CSARDRRRGFQETQYF.